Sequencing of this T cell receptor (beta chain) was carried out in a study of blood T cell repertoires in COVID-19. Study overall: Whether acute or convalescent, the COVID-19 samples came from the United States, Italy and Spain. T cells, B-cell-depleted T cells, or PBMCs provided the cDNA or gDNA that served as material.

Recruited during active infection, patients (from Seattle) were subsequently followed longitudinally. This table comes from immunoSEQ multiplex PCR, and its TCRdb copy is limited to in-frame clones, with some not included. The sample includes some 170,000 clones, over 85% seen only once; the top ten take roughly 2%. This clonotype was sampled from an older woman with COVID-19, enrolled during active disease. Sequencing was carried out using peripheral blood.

CDR3 region: CGQTVPYEQYF. For the CDR3, the DNA is TGTGGTCAGACAGTCCCCTACGAGCAGTACTTC. This chain uses TRBV19 with TRBJ2-7; D may be TRBD1 (5 bases). CDR3 length equals 11 residues. The germline V gene encodes CDR1 LNHDA and CDR2 SQIVND (reference sequence).